A single sample is the source of the 24 T cell receptor beta chains below, sequenced in a study of blood T cell repertoires in COVID-19. The protocol was immunoSEQ multiplex PCR, while the TCRdb copy is restricted to in-frame clones and leaves out a portion. The sample consists of 150,000 to 200,000 clones, roughly three quarters of them appearing once. Sequenced input: peripheral blood. The receptors come from a woman in her thirties or forties with COVID-19, enrolled during active disease.

The V call is TRBV12-3 or TRBV12-4, the J call TRBJ1-2; possible D gene TRBD1, 5 bases. The length of the CDR3 is 13 residues. V was cut by 3 bases and J by 7 bases, with 12 bases left in between. The CDR3 loop reads CASSLGQRGGYTF. The DNA of the CDR3 is TGTGCCAGCAGTTTGGGGCAGCGTGGTGGCTACACCTTC.

This chain connects TRBV11-2 to TRBJ2-5; D unresolved. Germline CDR1 SGHAT, CDR2 FQNNGV. The CDR3 is 15 amino acids. Trimming left V 0 bases short and J 2 bases short, with 10 bases between. The CDR3 DNA follows: TGTGCCAGCAGCTTAGATATCGTACAGCAAGAGACCCAGTACTTC. It translates to CASSLDIVQQETQYF.

V usage is TRBV27 and J usage is TRBJ1-2, with 8 bases matching TRBD1. V was clipped by 6 bases and J by 7 bases; unmatched bases: 13. Germline CDR1 and CDR2: MNHEY and SMNVEV (reference sequence). The CDR3 is made up of 15 amino acids. CDR3 region: CASSPNSDRAGGYTF. The CDR3 nucleotides read TGTGCCAGCAGCCCTAACTCGGACAGGGCGGGTGGCTACACCTTC.

This clone was observed once. The chain has TRBV18 and TRBJ1-3; 7 bases map to TRBD1. Germline assignment: CDR1 KGHSH and CDR2 LQKENI. The CDR3 spans 15 residues. Unmatched junction bases numbered 3, after V lost 2 bases and J lost 2 bases. The CDR3, as DNA: TGTGCCAGCTCACCAGACAGGGCCGCTGGAAACACCATATATTTT. Its protein is CASSPDRAAGNTIYF.

This chain connects TRBV5-1 to TRBJ2-5, with 7 bases identical to TRBD2. Trimming at V came to 3 bases and at J to 4 bases, leaving 6 bases not matched to a gene. The germline CDR1 and CDR2 sequences are SGHRS and YFSETQ. This CDR3 has 14 residues. CDR3 residues: CASSWLGEGETQYF. The CDR3 bases are TGCGCCAGCAGCTGGCTGGGGGAGGGAGAGACCCAGTACTTC.

The J gene is TRBJ1-1, the V gene TRBV5-6; TRBD1 is a possible D gene (6 bases). Trimming took off 4 bases at V and 4 bases at J, with 11 bases between the two ends. In germline, CDR1 is SGHDT, CDR2 YYEEEE. The CDR3 covers 13 residues. The CDR3 sequence is CASSAGAGTEAFF. In nucleotides, the CDR3 is TGTGCCAGCAGCGCGGGGGCCGGCACTGAAGCTTTCTTT.

This sequence joins TRBV5-1 and TRBJ2-7; 7 bases fit TRBD2. With V trimmed by 5 bases and J by 7 bases, 15 bases remained unmatched. The germline gives CDR1 SGHRS, CDR2 YFSETQ. This CDR3 is 15 amino acids long. This chain's CDR3 is CASRSPGLPNGEQYF. Here the CDR3 DNA reads TGCGCCAGCAGGAGCCCGGGACTACCAAATGGGGAGCAGTACTTC.

The gene calls are TRBV30 and TRBJ1-5, with D perhaps matching TRBD1 (6 bases). Deletions cut 5 bases from V and 4 bases from J, with 18 bases between. The CDR3 extends over 15 amino acids. Germline CDR1 and CDR2: GTSNPN and SVGIG (reference sequence). CDR3 amino acids: CAWAYPDRFNQPQHF. In DNA, the CDR3 is TGTGCCTGGGCCTACCCCGACAGGTTTAATCAGCCCCAGCATTTT.

This clone was counted a few times. The V gene is TRBV6-6, the J gene TRBJ2-7; TRBD1 aligns across 7 bases. The CDR3 length is 16 residues. V shed 0 bases and J 4 bases; nucleotides not matched to a gene: 9. Germline V CDR1 and CDR2: MNHNY, SVGAGI (reference sequence). CDR3 coding DNA: TGTGCCAGCAGTTACTCGATCGGACAGGAGAAGTACGAGCAGTACTTC. Translation gives CASSYSIGQEKYEQYF.

Within the sample, this clone is medium-sized. The J gene is TRBJ2-7, the V gene TRBV7-9, with no clear D. The CDR3 contains 16 residues. V lost 4 bases and J 6 bases, leaving 22 bases between the germline ends. Germline V CDR1 and CDR2: SEHNR, FQNEAQ (reference sequence). In DNA form, the CDR3 reads TGTGCCAGCAGCTCATCACCGTTGGAGCCCGCTCTCGAGCAGTACTTC. Residues: CASSSSPLEPALEQYF.

This clone was recorded once. V gene TRBV27 combines with J gene TRBJ2-5, with 9 bases that match TRBD2. The junction had 5 bases not matched to a gene; V was cut back by 2 bases and J by 1 base. The CDR3 is made up of 16 amino acids. Per the germline V gene, CDR1 is MNHEY and CDR2 is SMNVEV (reference sequence). CDR3 nucleotide sequence: TGTGCCAGCAGTTTAAGTCTAGCGGGGATCCAAGAGACCCAGTACTTC. Translating gives CASSLSLAGIQETQYF.

The chain carries TRBV9 and TRBJ2-3, with 7 bases lining up with TRBD2. The CDR3 loop spans 14 amino acids. V was clipped by 2 bases and J by 11 bases; unmatched bases: 11. The germline gives CDR1 SGDLS, CDR2 YYNGEE. As DNA, the CDR3 is TGTGCCAGCAGCGTCCGGTCGGGGCGCGGGGGGCAGTATTTT. This codes for CASSVRSGRGGQYF.

This clone turned up a few times. The gene calls are TRBV5-1 and TRBJ1-1; 8 positions agree with TRBD1. This CDR3 contains 16 residues. V dropped 2 bases and J dropped 1; count of bases not matched to a gene: 7. Germline CDR1 reads SGHRS; CDR2 reads YFSETQ. This CDR3 is CASSFSAGGRNTEAFF. The CDR3 bases are TGCGCCAGCAGCTTTTCGGCAGGGGGCCGGAACACTGAAGCTTTCTTT.

The chain recombines TRBV6-1 with TRBJ1-6; D might be TRBD1 (5 bases). The CDR3 has 13 residues. Germline CDR1 MNHNS, CDR2 SASEGT. Trimming stripped 1 base from V and 8 bases from J, with 6 bases between. This chain's CDR3 is CASSEVTDSPLHF. The CDR3 nucleotides are TGTGCCAGCAGTGAAGTGACAGATTCACCCCTCCACTTT.

This clone occurred once. The chain joins TRBV2 to TRBJ2-4, with 7 bases lining up with TRBD2. The V gene end was trimmed by 9 bases and the J gene end by 8 bases; junction bases not matched to a gene: 10. Per the germline V gene, CDR1 is SNHLY and CDR2 is FYNNEI. The CDR3 totals 13 residues. CDR3: CASMGGGRDIQYF. The DNA for the CDR3 is TGTGCCAGTATGGGCGGGGGACGGGACATTCAGTACTTC. Together with reference TRBV2 and TRBJ2-4, the CDR3 gives the full variable domain: EPEVTQTPSHQVTQMGQEVILRCVPISNHLYFYWYRQILGQKVEFLVSFYNNEISEKSEIFDDQFSVERPDGSNFTLKIRSTKLEDSAMYFCASMGGGRDIQYFGAGTRLSVL.

The V call is TRBV29-1, the J call TRBJ1-1, with TRBD1 matching 9 bases. This CDR3 contains 13 residues. Germline trimming cut 7 bases from V and 2 bases from J; bases unmatched to any gene: 5. Germline V gene lookup returns CDR1 SQVTM and CDR2 ANQGSEA. CDR3 nucleotide sequence: TGCAGCGCCCAACAGGGGGCCAACACTGAAGCTTTCTTT. Protein product: CSAQQGANTEAFF.

The chain is built from TRBV3-1 (or the pseudogene TRBV3-2) and TRBJ1-1; TRBD1 matches at 9 bases. Trimming took 1 base from V and 5 from J; bases not matched to a gene: 14. The CDR3 contains 18 residues. Looked up from germline, CDR1 is LGHDT and CDR2 is YNNKEL (reference sequence). In DNA form, the CDR3 reads TGTGCCAGCAGCCAAGGATACTATTGGGACAGGGTTAGGACTGAAGCTTTCTTT. This gives the protein CASSQGYYWDRVRTEAFF.

The rearrangement uses TRBV7-9 and TRBJ2-3, with 9 bases lining up with TRBD1. V was pared by 1 base and J by 4 bases, with 6 bases of the junction left unmatched. The CDR3 runs to 16 residues. Germline-derived CDR1 and CDR2 are SEHNR and FQNEAQ (reference sequence). The CDR3 coding sequence is TGTGCCAGCAGCTTAGGGGACAGGGAAGATCCAGATACGCAGTATTTT. This sequence encodes CASSLGDREDPDTQYF.

The chain is built from TRBV5-1 and TRBJ2-3; 7 nucleotides match TRBD1. This CDR3 contains 14 residues. Germline assignment: CDR1 SGHRS and CDR2 YFSETQ. V lost 6 bases and J lost 4; bases outside the gene matches: 8. The CDR3 here is CASTRGRYADTQYF. DNA of the CDR3: TGCGCCAGCACGAGGGGGCGCTACGCAGATACGCAGTATTTT.

This chain uses TRBV9 with TRBJ2-3, with 8 bases matching TRBD2. Germline loops: CDR1 SGDLS, CDR2 YYNGEE. V lost 0 bases, J lost 2 bases, and 5 bases stayed unmatched. The CDR3 covers 16 residues. CDR3 DNA: TGTGCCAGCAGCGTAGGGAGCGGGAGTCTCACAGATACGCAGTATTTT. Protein product: CASSVGSGSLTDTQYF.

The V call is TRBV7-2, the J call TRBJ1-5; no reliable D call. The V and J ends lost 5 bases and 0 bases respectively, with 11 bases between them. The CDR3 runs 15 residues. Germline CDR1 is SGHTA and CDR2 is FQGNSA. The CDR3 loop is CASSPATYSNQPQHF. The CDR3, as DNA: TGTGCCAGCAGCCCCGCCACTTATAGCAATCAGCCCCAGCATTTT.

V gene TRBV27 combines with J gene TRBJ1-2; TRBD1 might be the D (6 bases). The germline V gene encodes CDR1 MNHEY and CDR2 SMNVEV (reference sequence). This CDR3 has 15 residues. V lost 5 bases and J lost 4, with 17 bases in between. The CDR3 protein is CASSPFGQSSYGYTF. CDR3 sequence (DNA): TGTGCCAGCAGTCCCTTCGGACAGTCCTCCTATGGCTACACCTTC.

The chain couples TRBV6-1 to TRBJ1-1; D possibly corresponds to TRBD1 (5 bases). Germline CDR1 is MNHNS and CDR2 is SASEGT. The CDR3 runs 14 residues. V lost 8 bases, J lost 0 bases, and 13 bases lay in between. Here the CDR3 DNA reads TGTGCCAGCCGAGAAGCGGGGCTGAACACTGAAGCTTTCTTT. Its protein product is CASREAGLNTEAFF.

About this clone: This specimen includes other DNA sequences encoding the same CDR3. The chain uses TRBV2 and TRBJ1-6; 8 bases fit TRBD1. The CDR3 totals 15 residues. Germline CDR1 and CDR2: SNHLY and FYNNEI. J gave up 5 bases and V 2 bases, and 2 bases lay outside the gene matches. The CDR3 is CASSEQGANNSPLHF. CDR3 nucleotides: TGTGCCAGCAGTGAACAGGGGGCGAATAATTCACCCCTCCACTTT.